This T cell receptor beta chain is drawn from a study of blood T cell repertoires in COVID-19. About the study: COVID-19 samples from acute and convalescent phases originated in the United States, Italy and Spain. Nucleic acid was either cDNA or gDNA, and it came from T cells, B-cell-depleted T cells, or PBMCs.

CDR1 is SGHRS and CDR2 is YFSETQ in the germline V gene. V shed 2 bases and J shed 0 bases, with 15 bases lying between them. The CDR3 length is 17 residues. In the authors' workflow: Reference gene primer amplification yielded estimated nucleated cell counts. Measured with immunoSEQ multiplex PCR; TCRdb has only the in-frame clones, and not every one. From that table come the V and J calls and clone size; the DNA was used to work out D and trimming. The repertoire holds around 270,000 clones, around 89% seen once, with approximately 0.84% in the top ten. Source material: peripheral blood. The TCR sequence derives from a man aged 25-45 years with acute or convalescent COVID-19. The rearrangement links TRBV5-1 to TRBJ1-3; D is possibly TRBD1 (6 bases). CDR3 sequence reads: CASSFEGTQSSGNTIYF. The DNA of the CDR3 is TGCGCCAGCAGCTTTGAAGGGACACAAAGCTCTGGAAACACCATATATTTT.